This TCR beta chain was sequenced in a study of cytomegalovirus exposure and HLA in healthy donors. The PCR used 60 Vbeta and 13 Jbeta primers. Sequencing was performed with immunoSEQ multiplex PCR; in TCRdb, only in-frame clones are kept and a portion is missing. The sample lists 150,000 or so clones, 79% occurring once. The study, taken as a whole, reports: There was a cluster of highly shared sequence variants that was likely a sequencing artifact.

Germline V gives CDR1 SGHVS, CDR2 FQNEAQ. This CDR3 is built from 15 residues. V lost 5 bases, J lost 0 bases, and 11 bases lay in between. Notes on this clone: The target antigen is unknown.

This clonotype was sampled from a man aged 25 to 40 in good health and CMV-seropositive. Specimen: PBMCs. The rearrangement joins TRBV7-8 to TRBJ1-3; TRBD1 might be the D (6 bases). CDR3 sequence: CASSGNRVSGNTIYF. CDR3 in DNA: TGTGCCAGCAGCGGTAACAGGGTCTCTGGAAACACCATATATTTT.